The 9 T cell receptor beta chains below were found in one sample sequenced in a study of tissue T cells after allogeneic stem cell transplantation. Only in-frame clones appear in the TCRdb table, and some are missing; sequencing was by immunoSEQ multiplex PCR. The table records thousands of clones, 55% to 65% of them present only once. Sequencing was performed on tissue from the jejunum, taken at autopsy. These receptors were obtained from a male donor older than 55 with lung cancer.

CDR3 protein: CASSKARGLFSGNTIYF. The CDR3 DNA follows: TGTGCCAGCAGCAAAGCGCGGGGGCTGTTCTCTGGAAACACCATATATTTT. This chain uses TRBV21-1 with TRBJ1-3. TRBV21-1 is reported as a pseudogene. There are 17 residues in the CDR3.

The V and J genes are TRBV5-8 and TRBJ2-5, with TRBD2 as a possible D gene (5 bases). In germline, CDR1 is SGHTS, CDR2 YDEGEE. Deletions cut 4 bases from V and 1 base from J, with 14 bases between. The CDR3 runs 15 residues. The CDR3 DNA follows: TGTGCCAGCAGCGAAAGAGGACTGTCCCAAGAGACCCAGTACTTC. Protein product: CASSERGLSQETQYF.

The chain couples TRBV5-1 to TRBJ2-7; 8 bases map to TRBD2. J gave up 5 bases and V 5 bases, and 9 bases lay outside the gene matches. The CDR3 has 14 amino acids. CDR1 and CDR2 from the germline V gene are SGHRS and YFSETQ. CDR3 sequence: CASRSGSPLDEQYF. The CDR3 region has the DNA TGCGCCAGCAGGAGCGGGAGCCCTCTGGACGAGCAGTACTTC.

CDR3 bases: TGTGCCAGCAGTCGGGACAGGGAGCCCTACGAGCAGTACTTC. This translates into CASSRDREPYEQYF. The chain uses TRBV25-1 and TRBJ2-7; 9 bases align to TRBD1. This CDR3 region has 14 residues. The germline V gene encodes CDR1 MGHDK and CDR2 SYGVNS. After removal of 5 bases from V and 2 bases from J, the junction contained 4 bases not matched to a gene.

This clone is judged medium-sized. The rearrangement uses TRBV6-2 or TRBV6-3 and TRBJ2-3; D remains unclear. Germline CDR1 reads MNHEY; CDR2 reads SVGEGT. The germline V and J ends were trimmed by 0 bases and 3 bases, with 10 bases remaining between them. The CDR3 extends over 15 amino acids. Here the CDR3 DNA reads TGTGCCAGCAGTTACTCCGCAGTAGGGACAGATACGCAGTATTTT. Protein product: CASSYSAVGTDTQYF.

The V gene is TRBV3-1 (or the pseudogene TRBV3-2), the J gene TRBJ2-7; possibly TRBD1 or TRBD2 for D (6 bases each). This CDR3 is 18 amino acids long. V shed 4 bases and J shed 3 bases, with 25 bases lying between them. Germline V gene sequence: CDR1 LGHDT, CDR2 YNNKEL (reference sequence). Here the CDR3 reads CASSLGSRGGPQYYEQYF. CDR3 DNA sequence: TGTGCCAGCAGCCTTGGGAGCAGGGGAGGCCCCCAGTACTACGAGCAGTACTTC.

The chain has TRBV15 and TRBJ2-7, with unresolved D. Germline CDR1 and CDR2: LNHNV and YYDKDF (reference sequence). V was clipped by 0 bases and J by 6 bases, with 12 bases between them. This CDR3 contains 14 residues. CDR3 DNA sequence: TGTGCCACCAGCAGAGAACGGAAATCGGTCGAGCAGTACTTC. Protein: CATSRERKSVEQYF.

V usage is TRBV29-1 and J usage is TRBJ1-4; D is possibly TRBD1 (6 bases). V was trimmed by 3 bases and J by 8 bases, leaving 13 bases between them. Germline V gene data show CDR1 as SQVTM and CDR2 as ANQGSEA. The CDR3 contains 13 residues. In DNA form, the CDR3 reads TGCAGCGTTGACGTACAGGGAACCGAAAAACTGTTTTTT. Translated: CSVDVQGTEKLFF.

This chain joins TRBV18 and TRBJ1-4, with D unclear. This CDR3 contains 15 residues. CDR1 and CDR2 (germline): KGHSH, LQKENI. Trimming stripped 2 bases from V and 0 bases from J, with 7 bases between. The CDR3 loop reads CASSPSPATNEKLFF. The DNA of the CDR3 is TGTGCCAGCTCACCATCCCCAGCAACTAATGAAAAACTGTTTTTT.